This T cell receptor beta chain appears in the sequencing data of a study of regulatory T cells in long-lasting Graves disease. Time point indicated: newly diagnosed GD, antithyroid drugs for less than 3 months. Researchers made the TCR library from RNA that was extracted from PBMCs. V was clipped by 6 bases and J by 1 base, with 7 bases between them. CDR1 LNHDA and CDR2 SQIVND come from the germline V gene (reference sequence). The CDR3 runs 13 residues. There are a few counts of this clonotype. Library construction for TCR beta used iRepertoire HTBI primers and Arm-PCR of CDR3 regions. Each CDR3 protein gets one entry after TCRdb re-called the multiplex PCR reads with MiXCR. The sample records 200,000 to 250,000 distinct CDR3 sequences, over 20% being singletons.

The sequence came from a female donor with Graves disease. The V call is TRBV19, the J call TRBJ1-5; D is undetermined. The input for sequencing was peripheral blood mononuclear cells (PBMCs), taken at new diagnosis, from a patient treated with antithyroid drugs. This chain's CDR3 is CASRGRSNQPQHF. The CDR3 DNA is TGTGCCAGTAGGGGCCGGAGCAATCAGCCCCAGCATTTT.